The clone carrying this TCR beta chain was picked up a small number of times. No antigen is known for it. V shed 0 bases and J 4 bases; nucleotides not matched to a gene: 12. Germline V lookup: CDR1 SGHRS, CDR2 YFSETQ. The CDR3 extends over 19 amino acids. This record comes from a study of T cell repertoires in cytomegalovirus infection. Study results and limitations: HLA-C-restricted, CMV-specific TCR beta clonotypes were dominant ex vivo.

From the reads, TCRdb called clonotypes with MiXCR, one entry per CDR3 protein. The repertoire consists of approximately 700,000 distinct CDR3 sequences, with about 40% occurring once and the leading ten covering about 2.8%. This TCR was sampled from a human donor in good health (CMV status not recorded). Some clones in this sample may be carry-over from other donors' samples. The specimen sequenced was PBMCs. The chain carries TRBV5-1 and TRBJ2-1; 11 bases match TRBD2. In nucleotides, the CDR3 is TGCGCCAGCAGCTTGGCCCGGCTAGCGGGAGGTCCCGGATACAATGAGCAGTTCTTC. This gives the protein CASSLARLAGGPGYNEQFF. The full variable domain, its missing parts supplied by reference TRBV5-1 and TRBJ2-1, is KAGVTQTPRYLIKTRGQQVTLSCSPISGHRSVSWYQQTPGQGLQFLFEYFSETQRNKGNFPGRFSGRQFSNSRSEMNVSTLELGDSALYLCASSLARLAGGPGYNEQFFGPGTRLTVL.